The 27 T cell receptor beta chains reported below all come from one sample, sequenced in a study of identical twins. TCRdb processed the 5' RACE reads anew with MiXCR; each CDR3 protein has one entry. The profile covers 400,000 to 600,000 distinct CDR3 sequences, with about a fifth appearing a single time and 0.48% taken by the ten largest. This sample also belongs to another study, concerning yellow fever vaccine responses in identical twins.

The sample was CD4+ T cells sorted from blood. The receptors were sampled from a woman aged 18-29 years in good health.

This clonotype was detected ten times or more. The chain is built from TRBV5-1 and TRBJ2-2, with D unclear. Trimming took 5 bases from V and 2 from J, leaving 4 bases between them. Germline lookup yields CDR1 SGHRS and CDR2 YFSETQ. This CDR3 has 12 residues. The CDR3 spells CASRENTGELFF. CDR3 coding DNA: TGCGCCAGCAGAGAAAACACCGGGGAGCTGTTTTTT.

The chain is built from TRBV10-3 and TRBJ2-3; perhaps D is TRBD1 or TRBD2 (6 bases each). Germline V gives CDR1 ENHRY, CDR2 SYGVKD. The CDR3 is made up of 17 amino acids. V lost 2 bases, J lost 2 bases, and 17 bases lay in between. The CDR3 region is CAISEPRIGGLTDTQYF. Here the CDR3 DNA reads TGTGCCATCAGTGAGCCTCGCATTGGGGGGCTCACAGATACGCAGTATTTT.

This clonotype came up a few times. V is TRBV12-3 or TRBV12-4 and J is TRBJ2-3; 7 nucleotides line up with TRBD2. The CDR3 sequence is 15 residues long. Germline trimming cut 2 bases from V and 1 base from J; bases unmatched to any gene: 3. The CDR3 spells CASSLYTSGTDTQYF. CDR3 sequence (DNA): TGTGCCAGCAGTTTATACACTAGCGGCACAGATACGCAGTATTTT.

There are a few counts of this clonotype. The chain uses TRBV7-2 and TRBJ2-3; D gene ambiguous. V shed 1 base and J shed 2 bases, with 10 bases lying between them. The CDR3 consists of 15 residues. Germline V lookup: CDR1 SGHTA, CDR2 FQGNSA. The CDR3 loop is CASSLVGISTDTQYF. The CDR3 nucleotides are TGTGCCAGCAGCTTAGTAGGGATTTCCACAGATACGCAGTATTTT.

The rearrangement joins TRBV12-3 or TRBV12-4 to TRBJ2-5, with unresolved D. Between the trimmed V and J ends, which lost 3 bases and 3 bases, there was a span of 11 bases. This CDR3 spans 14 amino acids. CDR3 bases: TGTGCCAGCAGTTTCGGTAGCAAGAAAGAGACCCAGTACTTC. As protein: CASSFGSKKETQYF.

The DNA for the CDR3 is TGTGCCACCAGTGGACCGGGCTATCAACCCGGGGAGCTGTTTTTT. It encodes CATSGPGYQPGELFF. The rearrangement links TRBV24-1 to TRBJ2-2; D is unresolved. V was shortened by 5 bases and J by 6 bases, with 15 bases between the two germline ends. This CDR3 has 15 residues. Germline V gene sequence: CDR1 KGHDR, CDR2 SFDVKD.

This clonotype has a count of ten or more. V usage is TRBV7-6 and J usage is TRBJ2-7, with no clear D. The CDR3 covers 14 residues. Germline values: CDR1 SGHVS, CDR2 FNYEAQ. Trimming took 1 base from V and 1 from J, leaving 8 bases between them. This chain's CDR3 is CASSLEADSYEQYF. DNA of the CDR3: TGTGCCAGCAGCTTAGAGGCAGATTCCTACGAGCAGTACTTC.

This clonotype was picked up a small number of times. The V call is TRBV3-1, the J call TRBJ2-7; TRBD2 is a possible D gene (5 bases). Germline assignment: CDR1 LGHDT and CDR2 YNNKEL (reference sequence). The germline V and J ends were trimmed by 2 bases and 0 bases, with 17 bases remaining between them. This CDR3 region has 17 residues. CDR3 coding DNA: TGTGCCAGCAGCCAATTTGACGGGGTCAGCTTCTCCTACGAGCAGTACTTC. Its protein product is CASSQFDGVSFSYEQYF.

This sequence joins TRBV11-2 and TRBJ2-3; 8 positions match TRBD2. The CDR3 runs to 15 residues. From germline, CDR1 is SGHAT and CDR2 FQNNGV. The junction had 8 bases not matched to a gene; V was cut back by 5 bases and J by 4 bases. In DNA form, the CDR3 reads TGTGCCAGCAGCCGAGGACTAGCTTTTGCAGATACGCAGTATTTT. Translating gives CASSRGLAFADTQYF. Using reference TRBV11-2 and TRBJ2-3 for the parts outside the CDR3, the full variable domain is EAGVAQSPRYKIIEKRQSVAFWCNPISGHATLYWYQQILGQGPKLLIQFQNNGVVDDSQLPKDRFSAERLKGVDSTLKIQPAKLEDSAVYLCASSRGLAFADTQYFGPGTRLTVL.

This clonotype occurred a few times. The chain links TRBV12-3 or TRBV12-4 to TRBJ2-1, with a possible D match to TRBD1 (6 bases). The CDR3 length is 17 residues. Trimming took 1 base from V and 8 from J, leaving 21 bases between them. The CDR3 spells CASSLGPTKYEGDEQFF. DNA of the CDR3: TGTGCCAGCAGTTTAGGCCCCACTAAATACGAGGGGGATGAGCAGTTCTTC.

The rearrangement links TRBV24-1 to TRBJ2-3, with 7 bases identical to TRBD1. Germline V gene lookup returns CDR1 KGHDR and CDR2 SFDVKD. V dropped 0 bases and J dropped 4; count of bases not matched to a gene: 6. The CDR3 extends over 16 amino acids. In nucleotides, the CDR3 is TGTGCCACCAGTGATTTGTTACAGGGGACCCCAGATACGCAGTATTTT. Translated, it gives CATSDLLQGTPDTQYF.

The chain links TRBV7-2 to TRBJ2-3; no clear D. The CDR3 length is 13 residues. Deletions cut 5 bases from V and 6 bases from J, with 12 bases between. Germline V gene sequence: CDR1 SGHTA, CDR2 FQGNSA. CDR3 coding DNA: TGTGCCAGCAGCCGCTGGGTGGGGGATACGCAGTATTTT. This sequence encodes CASSRWVGDTQYF. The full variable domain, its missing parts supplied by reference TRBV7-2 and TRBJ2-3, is GAGVSQSPSNKVTEKGKDVELRCDPISGHTALYWYRQSLGQGLEFLIYFQGNSAPDKSGLPSDRFSAERTGGSVSTLTIQRTQQEDSAVYLCASSRWVGDTQYFGPGTRLTVL.

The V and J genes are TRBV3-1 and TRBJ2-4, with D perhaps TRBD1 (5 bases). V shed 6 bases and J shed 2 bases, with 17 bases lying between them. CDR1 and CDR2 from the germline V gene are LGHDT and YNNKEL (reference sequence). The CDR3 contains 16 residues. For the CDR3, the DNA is TGTGCCAGCAGTTCTGGACACGTCCTAACCAAAAACATTCAGTACTTC. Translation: CASSSGHVLTKNIQYF.

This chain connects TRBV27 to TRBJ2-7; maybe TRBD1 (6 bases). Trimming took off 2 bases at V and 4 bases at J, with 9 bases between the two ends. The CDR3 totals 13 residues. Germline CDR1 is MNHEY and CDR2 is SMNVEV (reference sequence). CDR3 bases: TGTGCCAGCAGTTTAATACAGGGATACGAGCAGTACTTC. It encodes CASSLIQGYEQYF.

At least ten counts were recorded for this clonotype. For the CDR3, the DNA is TGTGCCAGCAGCCCTCTCTGGGAGGGGGGCGGGGATACGCAGTATTTT. Protein: CASSPLWEGGGDTQYF. The rearrangement joins TRBV4-2 to TRBJ2-3, with D perhaps TRBD2 (7 bases). Germline V gene sequence: CDR1 LGHNA, CDR2 YNFKEQ. CDR3 length: 16 residues. Between the trimmed V and J ends, which lost 4 bases and 6 bases, there was a span of 20 bases.

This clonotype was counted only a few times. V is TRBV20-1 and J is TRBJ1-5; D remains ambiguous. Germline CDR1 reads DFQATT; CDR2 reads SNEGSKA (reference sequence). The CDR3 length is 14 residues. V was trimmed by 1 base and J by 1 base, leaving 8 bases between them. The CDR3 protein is CSARVMGSNQPQHF. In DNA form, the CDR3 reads TGCAGTGCTAGAGTCATGGGGAGCAATCAGCCCCAGCATTTT.

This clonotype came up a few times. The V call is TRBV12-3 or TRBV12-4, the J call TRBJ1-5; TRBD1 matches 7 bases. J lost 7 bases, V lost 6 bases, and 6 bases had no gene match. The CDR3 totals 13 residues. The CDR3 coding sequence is TGTGCCAGCAGCACAGGGGCGAGGCAGCCCCAGCATTTT. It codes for CASSTGARQPQHF.

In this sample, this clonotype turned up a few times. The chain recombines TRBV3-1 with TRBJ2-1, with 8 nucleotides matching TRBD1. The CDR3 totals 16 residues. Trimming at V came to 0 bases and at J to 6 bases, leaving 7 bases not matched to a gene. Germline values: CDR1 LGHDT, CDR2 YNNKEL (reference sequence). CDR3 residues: CASSQEGQGAFNEQFF. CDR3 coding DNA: TGTGCCAGCAGCCAAGAGGGGCAGGGGGCCTTCAATGAGCAGTTCTTC.

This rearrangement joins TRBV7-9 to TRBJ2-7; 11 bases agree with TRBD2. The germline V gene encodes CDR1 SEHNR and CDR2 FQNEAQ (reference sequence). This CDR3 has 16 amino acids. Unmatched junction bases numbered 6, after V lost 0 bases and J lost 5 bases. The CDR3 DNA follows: TGTGCCAGCAGCTTAGCCCTGACTAGCGGGATTAACGAGCAGTACTTC. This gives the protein CASSLALTSGINEQYF.

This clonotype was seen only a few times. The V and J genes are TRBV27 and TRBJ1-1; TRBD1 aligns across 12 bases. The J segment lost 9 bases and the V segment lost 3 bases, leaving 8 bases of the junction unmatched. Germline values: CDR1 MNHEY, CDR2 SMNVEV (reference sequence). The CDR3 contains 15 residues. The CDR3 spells CASSLGTGGSSKAFF. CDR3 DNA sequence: TGTGCCAGCAGTTTGGGGACAGGGGGCAGCAGTAAAGCTTTCTTT.

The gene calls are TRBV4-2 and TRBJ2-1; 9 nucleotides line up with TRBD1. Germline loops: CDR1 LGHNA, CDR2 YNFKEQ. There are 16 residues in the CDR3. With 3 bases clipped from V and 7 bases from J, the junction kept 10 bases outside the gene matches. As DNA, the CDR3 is TGTGCCAGCAGCCACGTAACGGGACAGGGCCGTAATGAGCAGTTCTTC. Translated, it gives CASSHVTGQGRNEQFF.

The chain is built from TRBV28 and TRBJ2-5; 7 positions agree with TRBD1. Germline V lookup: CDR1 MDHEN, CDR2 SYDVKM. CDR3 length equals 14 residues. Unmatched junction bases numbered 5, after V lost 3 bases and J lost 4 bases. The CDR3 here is CASSFHTGVETQYF. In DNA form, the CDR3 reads TGTGCCAGCAGTTTCCATACAGGGGTAGAGACCCAGTACTTC.

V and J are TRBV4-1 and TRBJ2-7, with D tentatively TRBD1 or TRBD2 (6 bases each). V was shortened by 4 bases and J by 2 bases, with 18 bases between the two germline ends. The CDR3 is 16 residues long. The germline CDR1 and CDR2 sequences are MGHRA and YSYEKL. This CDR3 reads CASSPQQGGLTYEQYV. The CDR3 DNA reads TGCGCCAGCAGCCCCCAGCAAGGGGGGCTGACCTACGAGCAGTACGTC.

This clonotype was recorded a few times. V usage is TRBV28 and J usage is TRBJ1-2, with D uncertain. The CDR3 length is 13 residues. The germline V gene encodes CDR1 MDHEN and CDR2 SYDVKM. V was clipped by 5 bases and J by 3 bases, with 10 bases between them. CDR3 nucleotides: TGTGCCAGCAGTCCCCCGGGTCACTATGGCTACACCTTC. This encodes CASSPPGHYGYTF.

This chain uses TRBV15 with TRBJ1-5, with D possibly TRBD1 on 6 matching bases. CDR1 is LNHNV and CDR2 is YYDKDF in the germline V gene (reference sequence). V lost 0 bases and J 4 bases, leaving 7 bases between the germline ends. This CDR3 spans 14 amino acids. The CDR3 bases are TGTGCCACCAGCAGAGAAACAGGGAATCAGCCCCAGCATTTT. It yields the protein CATSRETGNQPQHF.

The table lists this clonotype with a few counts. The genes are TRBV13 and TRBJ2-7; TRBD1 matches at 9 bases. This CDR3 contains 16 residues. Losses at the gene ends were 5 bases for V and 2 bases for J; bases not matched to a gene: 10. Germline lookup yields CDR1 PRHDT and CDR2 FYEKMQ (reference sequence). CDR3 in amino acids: CASSQFRGQGTYEQYF. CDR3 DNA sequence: TGTGCCAGCAGCCAGTTTAGGGGACAGGGAACCTACGAGCAGTACTTC.

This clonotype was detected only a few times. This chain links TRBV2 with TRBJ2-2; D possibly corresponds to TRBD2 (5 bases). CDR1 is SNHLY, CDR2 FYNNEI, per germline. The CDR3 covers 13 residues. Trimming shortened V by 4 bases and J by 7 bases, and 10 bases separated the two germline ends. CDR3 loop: CASSGGNGGELFF. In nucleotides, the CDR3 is TGTGCCAGCAGTGGAGGGAACGGCGGGGAGCTGTTTTTT.